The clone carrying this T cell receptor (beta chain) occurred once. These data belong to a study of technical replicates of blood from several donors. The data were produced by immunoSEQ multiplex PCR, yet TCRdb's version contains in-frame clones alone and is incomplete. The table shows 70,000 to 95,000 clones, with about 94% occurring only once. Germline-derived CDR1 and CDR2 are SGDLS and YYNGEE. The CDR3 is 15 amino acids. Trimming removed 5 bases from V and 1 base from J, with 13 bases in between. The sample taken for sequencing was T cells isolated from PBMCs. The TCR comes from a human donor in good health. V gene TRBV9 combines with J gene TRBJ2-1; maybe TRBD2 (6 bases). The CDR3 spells CASSGRDLSYNEQFF. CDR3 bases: TGTGCCAGCAGTGGCCGGGACTTGTCCTACAATGAGCAGTTCTTC.